These T cell receptor beta chains were read from a single sample in a study of shared clonotypes between healthy human individuals. Assay used: immunoSEQ multiplex PCR; TCRdb lists only in-frame clones, some missing. The table shows some 510,000 clones, with around 79% occurring only once. The sequencing input was PBMCs. These receptors were taken from a woman aged 40 to 50 in good health. Some clones in this sample may be carry-over from other donors' samples. Each CDR3 is given with its conserved first and last residue. A D gene is named only where the DNA matches it firmly. Clone size is stated in some rows and not others, as once, few, many or a class when expanded.

V gene	J gene	clone size	D gene	CDR3 DNA	CDR3 protein
TRBV5-1	TRBJ2-3	.	.	TGCGCCAGCACCCCGGGACTCCAGCCCGGGGTAGATACGCAGTATTTT	CASTPGLQPGVDTQYF
TRBV29-1	TRBJ2-3	.	.	TGCAGCGTTGACCGAACTAGCACAGATACGCAGTATTTT	CSVDRTSTDTQYF
TRBV4-1	TRBJ2-7	.	TRBD2	TGCGCCAGCAGCCAAGAACGGACTAGCGGGAGTAGAAACGGGCAGTACTTC	CASSQERTSGSRNGQYF
TRBV7-9	TRBJ1-3	.	.	TGTGCCAGCAGCTTGGCTCGTGCTGGAAACACCATATATTTT	CASSLARAGNTIYF
TRBV19	TRBJ1-4	.	.	TGTGCCAGTAGTCTGAGAGGTGACATTTATGCCGCAACTAATGAAAAACTGTTTTTT	CASSLRGDIYAATNEKLFF
TRBV9	TRBJ2-1	.	TRBD2	TGTGCCAGCAGCGTTAGCGGGACCACCCTTGGGGGACTCTACAATGAGCAGTTCTTC	CASSVSGTTLGGLYNEQFF
TRBV27	TRBJ2-3	few	.	TGTGCCAGCAGTTTAACCCGAGGTGATACGCAGTATTTT	CASSLTRGDTQYF
TRBV19	TRBJ1-5	.	.	TGTGCCAGTAGTATAAGAACGGGGAGTAGCAATCAGCCCCAGCATTTT	CASSIRTGSSNQPQHF
TRBV5-1	TRBJ2-3	.	TRBD2	TGCGCCAGCAGCGGGAGCGGTAGCGGGAGTGATACGCAGTATTTT	CASSGSGSGSDTQYF
TRBV7-3	TRBJ2-3	.	.	TGTGCCAGCAGCTTAACGACTAATGGGGATACGCAGTATTTT	CASSLTTNGDTQYF
TRBV4-3	TRBJ2-5	once	.	TGCGCCAGCAGCCGGGACTCGGGAGTCCAAGAGACCCAGTACTTC	CASSRDSGVQETQYF
TRBV6-1	TRBJ2-1	.	.	TGTGCCAGCAGTGAAGCCGTCGAGAATGAGCAGTTCTTC	CASSEAVENEQFF
TRBV6-5	TRBJ1-6	.	.	TGTGCCAGCAGTTACTCGTATGGCTCCTCACCCCTCCACTTT	CASSYSYGSSPLHF
TRBV9	TRBJ2-2	few	TRBD2	TGTGCCAGCAGCCCAGGACGGGGGGACCACACCGGGGAGCTGTTTTTT	CASSPGRGDHTGELFF
TRBV6-5	TRBJ2-2	.	TRBD1	TGTGCCAGCAGTTTCGGGACAGGGGGCGGCGGGGAGCTGTTTTTT	CASSFGTGGGGELFF
TRBV5-1	TRBJ2-5	.	TRBD2	TGCGCCAGCAGTAAGGGACTAGCGGGAGGAGTACAAGAGACCCAGTACTTC	CASSKGLAGGVQETQYF
TRBV29-1	TRBJ2-3	.	TRBD2	TGCAGCGTCGCCACAGGGACTAGCGAATGGAGGGATACGCAGTATTTT	CSVATGTSEWRDTQYF
TRBV7-3	TRBJ2-1	.	.	TGTGCCAGCAGCTTAAGTGTGGACAATGAGCAGTTCTTC	CASSLSVDNEQFF
TRBV11-2	TRBJ2-7	.	.	TGTGCCAGCAGCTTAGGGGTGGGACTCTACGAGCAGTACTTC	CASSLGVGLYEQYF
TRBV4-3	TRBJ2-1	once	TRBD1	TGCGCCAGCAGCCAGGAGGACAGGGGATACAATGAGCAGTTCTTC	CASSQEDRGYNEQFF
TRBV28	TRBJ2-7	.	TRBD2	TGTGCCAGCAGTTCCCGGGGTAGCGGGAGAGGCTACGAGCAGTACTTC	CASSSRGSGRGYEQYF
TRBV7-3	TRBJ2-1	once	TRBD1	TGTGCCAGCAGCCGGACAGGGTACAATGAGCAGTTCTTC	CASSRTGYNEQFF
TRBV28	TRBJ2-7	.	.	TGTGCCAGCAGTTGGGGATACTCCTACGAGCAGTACTTC	CASSWGYSYEQYF
TRBV15	TRBJ2-5	.	.	TGTGCCACCAGCAGAGATGGGGGCAGCCAAGAGACCCAGTACTTC	CATSRDGGSQETQYF
TRBV7-2	TRBJ1-2	many	.	TGTGCCAGCAGCCCGGTTGTTCTGAGGGATGGCTACACCTTC	CASSPVVLRDGYTF
TRBV28	TRBJ2-6	.	.	TGTGCCAGCAGGGGATCGACAGGCTCTGGGGCCAACGTCCTGACTTTC	CASRGSTGSGANVLTF